Listed below are T cell receptor beta chains from one sample, sequenced in a study of blood T cell repertoires in COVID-19. The method was immunoSEQ multiplex PCR; TCRdb's version includes in-frame clones alone and lacks a portion of them. Of about 50,000 clones listed, 65% to 85% are singletons. Sequenced sample: peripheral blood. All receptors come from a woman aged 80 or over with acute or convalescent COVID-19. Both conserved end residues are part of each CDR3. Each record gives: D gene, J gene, clone size, V gene, CDR3 DNA, CDR3 protein. D genes are given only for firm matches. The listing skips clone size in some rows; elsewhere it reads once, few, many or a size class.

d_call: TRBD1; j_call: TRBJ1-1; clone_size: few; v_call: TRBV18; cdr3_nt: TGTGCCAGCTCACCGATTAAACAGGGGGAAGCTTTCTTT; cdr3_aa: CASSPIKQGEAFF
d_call: NA; j_call: TRBJ2-6; clone_size: NA; v_call: TRBV2; cdr3_nt: TGTGCCAGCAGTGCCCAATTCCTAACTAGCTCTGGGGCCAACGTCCTGACTTTC; cdr3_aa: CASSAQFLTSSGANVLTF
d_call: TRBD1; j_call: TRBJ2-1; clone_size: NA; v_call: TRBV18; cdr3_nt: TGTGCCAGCTCACCATCGACCGTAGGACAGGGGGCTAGCAATGAGCAGTTCTTC; cdr3_aa: CASSPSTVGQGASNEQFF
d_call: NA; j_call: TRBJ1-1; clone_size: NA; v_call: TRBV13; cdr3_nt: TGTGCCAGCAGCCCCGGACAGTCTGAAGCTTTCTTT; cdr3_aa: CASSPGQSEAFF
d_call: TRBD1; j_call: TRBJ1-5; clone_size: NA; v_call: TRBV19; cdr3_nt: TGTGCCAGTAGTATCCCTAGTAAAACAGGGGGCGGGAGCAATCAGCCCCAGCATTTT; cdr3_aa: CASSIPSKTGGGSNQPQHF
d_call: TRBD1; j_call: TRBJ1-1; clone_size: NA; v_call: TRBV6-2/TRBV6-3; cdr3_nt: TGTGCCAGCAGTAGGACAGGGTCATCCACTGAAGCTTTCTTT; cdr3_aa: CASSRTGSSTEAFF
d_call: TRBD2; j_call: TRBJ2-3; clone_size: NA; v_call: TRBV7-2; cdr3_nt: TGTGCCAGCAGCTTAGGGACTAGCGGGGGGGCAGATACGCAGTATTTT; cdr3_aa: CASSLGTSGGADTQYF
d_call: TRBD1; j_call: TRBJ2-7; clone_size: NA; v_call: TRBV11-3; cdr3_nt: TGTGCCAGCAGCTTAAGGACAGGGTCTACCACCTACGAGCAGTACTTC; cdr3_aa: CASSLRTGSTTYEQYF
d_call: TRBD1; j_call: TRBJ2-1; clone_size: NA; v_call: TRBV7-9; cdr3_nt: TGTGCCAGCAGCTCGACAGGGATGCCTGACAATGAGCAGTTCTTC; cdr3_aa: CASSSTGMPDNEQFF
d_call: TRBD1; j_call: TRBJ2-1; clone_size: once; v_call: TRBV5-6; cdr3_nt: TGTGCCAGCAGCCCAAGACGGACAGGGCCGAATGAGCAGTTCTTC; cdr3_aa: CASSPRRTGPNEQFF
d_call: TRBD2; j_call: TRBJ2-3; clone_size: NA; v_call: TRBV19; cdr3_nt: TGTGCCAGTAAGACTAGCAGGGACACAGATACGCAGTATTTT; cdr3_aa: CASKTSRDTDTQYF
d_call: NA; j_call: TRBJ1-2; clone_size: NA; v_call: TRBV7-9; cdr3_nt: TGTGCCAGCAGCTTATCAGGGTTGGGAGGCTACACCTTC; cdr3_aa: CASSLSGLGGYTF
d_call: NA; j_call: TRBJ1-1; clone_size: NA; v_call: TRBV7-9; cdr3_nt: TGTGCCAGCAGCTTAGAAGGGGCCGACACTGAAGCTTTCTTT; cdr3_aa: CASSLEGADTEAFF
d_call: NA; j_call: TRBJ2-7; clone_size: NA; v_call: TRBV7-8; cdr3_nt: TGTGCCAGCAGCTTGAGTCAATCGCGTTGGAGGTTGTACGAGCAGTACTTC; cdr3_aa: CASSLSQSRWRLYEQYF
d_call: TRBD1; j_call: TRBJ1-2; clone_size: once; v_call: TRBV6-6; cdr3_nt: TGTGCCAGCAGTCCAACAGGGGACTATGGCTACACCTTC; cdr3_aa: CASSPTGDYGYTF
d_call: TRBD1; j_call: TRBJ2-7; clone_size: NA; v_call: TRBV29-1; cdr3_nt: TGCAGCGTCCGGGACAGGGCGGCCGAGCAGTACTTC; cdr3_aa: CSVRDRAAEQYF
d_call: NA; j_call: TRBJ1-1; clone_size: NA; v_call: TRBV2; cdr3_nt: TGTGCCAGCAGTCAACAGGGTTATACTGAAGCTTTCTTT; cdr3_aa: CASSQQGYTEAFF
d_call: NA; j_call: TRBJ2-1; clone_size: NA; v_call: TRBV5-4; cdr3_nt: TGTGCCAGCAGCCGTACAGGGTACTACAATGAGCAGTTCTTC; cdr3_aa: CASSRTGYYNEQFF
d_call: NA; j_call: TRBJ2-2; clone_size: NA; v_call: TRBV5-1; cdr3_nt: TGCGCCAGCAGCCAGGACAGTTCCATCTCCGGGGAGCTGTTTTTT; cdr3_aa: CASSQDSSISGELFF
d_call: NA; j_call: TRBJ2-7; clone_size: few; v_call: TRBV14; cdr3_nt: TGTGCCAGCAGCCGCGGGACCGCACCCTACGAGCAGTACTTC; cdr3_aa: CASSRGTAPYEQYF
d_call: TRBD1; j_call: TRBJ1-4; clone_size: NA; v_call: TRBV3-1/TRBV3-2; cdr3_nt: TGTGCCAGCAGCCGCGGGACAGGGACTAATGAAAAACTGTTTTTT; cdr3_aa: CASSRGTGTNEKLFF
d_call: NA; j_call: TRBJ1-5; clone_size: NA; v_call: TRBV3-1/TRBV3-2; cdr3_nt: TGTGCCAGCAGCCAAGACACAGTAAATCAGCCCCAGCATTTT; cdr3_aa: CASSQDTVNQPQHF
d_call: NA; j_call: TRBJ1-1; clone_size: NA; v_call: TRBV7-9; cdr3_nt: TGTGCCAGCAGCGGGTCCCCAGCGAAGAACACTGAAGCTTTCTTT; cdr3_aa: CASSGSPAKNTEAFF
d_call: NA; j_call: TRBJ1-1; clone_size: NA; v_call: TRBV9; cdr3_nt: TGTGCCAGCAGCGTAGCACCGTCACGGGGGAACACTGAAGCTTTCTTT; cdr3_aa: CASSVAPSRGNTEAFF
d_call: NA; j_call: TRBJ2-7; clone_size: NA; v_call: TRBV5-1; cdr3_nt: TGCGCCAGCAACCCCGGGACTTCAAACTACGAGCAGTACTTC; cdr3_aa: CASNPGTSNYEQYF
d_call: NA; j_call: TRBJ2-7; clone_size: NA; v_call: TRBV30; cdr3_nt: TGTGCCTGGAGCGCGGGCAGCTTATACGAGCAGTACTTC; cdr3_aa: CAWSAGSLYEQYF
d_call: NA; j_call: TRBJ2-5; clone_size: NA; v_call: TRBV21-1; cdr3_nt: TGTGCCAGCAGCAAAGCTTCGGGGAGGGACGCGGCCGAGACCCAGTACTTC; cdr3_aa: CASSKASGRDAAETQYF
d_call: NA; j_call: TRBJ2-2; clone_size: NA; v_call: TRBV19; cdr3_nt: TGTGCCAGTAGTATAGTTTCAGGGGCGAACACCGGGGAGCTGTTTTTT; cdr3_aa: CASSIVSGANTGELFF
d_call: TRBD1; j_call: TRBJ1-4; clone_size: NA; v_call: TRBV28; cdr3_nt: TGTGCCAGCAGTCTAGGGACAGTTGAAAAACTGTTTTTT; cdr3_aa: CASSLGTVEKLFF
d_call: TRBD2; j_call: TRBJ2-3; clone_size: once; v_call: TRBV10-2; cdr3_nt: TGCGCCAGCAGTGATACTAGCGGGGGCTCAGATACGCAGTATTTT; cdr3_aa: CASSDTSGGSDTQYF
d_call: TRBD1; j_call: TRBJ2-1; clone_size: NA; v_call: TRBV2; cdr3_nt: TGTGCCAGCAGGATACTACAGGGGGCCTCATACAATGAGCAGTTCTTC; cdr3_aa: CASRILQGASYNEQFF
d_call: TRBD1; j_call: TRBJ1-5; clone_size: few; v_call: TRBV5-8; cdr3_nt: TGTGCCAGCACCAAGGGACAGGGAATGAACAATCAGCCCCAGCATTTT; cdr3_aa: CASTKGQGMNNQPQHF
d_call: TRBD1; j_call: TRBJ1-2; clone_size: NA; v_call: TRBV18; cdr3_nt: TGTGCCAGCTCACCGCGCGCGCAGGGGGGTGATGGCTACACCTTC; cdr3_aa: CASSPRAQGGDGYTF
d_call: NA; j_call: TRBJ2-7; clone_size: few; v_call: TRBV5-1; cdr3_nt: TGCGCCAGCAGCGCTGACAGCTACGAGCAGTACTTC; cdr3_aa: CASSADSYEQYF
d_call: NA; j_call: TRBJ2-5; clone_size: NA; v_call: TRBV7-8; cdr3_nt: TGTGCCAGCAGCCCCGCCATGCGGGAGACCCAGTACTTC; cdr3_aa: CASSPAMRETQYF
d_call: NA; j_call: TRBJ2-5; clone_size: NA; v_call: TRBV5-1; cdr3_nt: TGCGCCAGCAGCGCTGGGGGGGGCGGAGAGACCCAGTACTTC; cdr3_aa: CASSAGGGGETQYF
d_call: TRBD2; j_call: TRBJ2-3; clone_size: NA; v_call: TRBV2; cdr3_nt: TGTGCCAGCATTGAGCGGGAGGGCACAGATACGCAGTATTTT; cdr3_aa: CASIEREGTDTQYF
d_call: TRBD1; j_call: TRBJ1-4; clone_size: once; v_call: TRBV18; cdr3_nt: TGTGCCAGCTCCCTGAACGGACAGGGTTCAGCAACTAATGAAAAACTGTTTTTT; cdr3_aa: CASSLNGQGSATNEKLFF
d_call: TRBD1; j_call: TRBJ1-1; clone_size: NA; v_call: TRBV5-4; cdr3_nt: TGTGCCAGCAGCATGAGGGACAGCTTTTACACTGAAGCTTTCTTT; cdr3_aa: CASSMRDSFYTEAFF
d_call: TRBD1; j_call: TRBJ2-3; clone_size: NA; v_call: TRBV7-2; cdr3_nt: TGTGCCAGCAGCTTAGGGGCGACAGGGGTCTCCTCGGATACGCAGTATTTT; cdr3_aa: CASSLGATGVSSDTQYF
d_call: NA; j_call: TRBJ2-6; clone_size: NA; v_call: TRBV5-5; cdr3_nt: TGTGCCAGCAGCCTCCTCACCAGCTCTGGGGCCAACGTCCTGACTTTC; cdr3_aa: CASSLLTSSGANVLTF
d_call: NA; j_call: TRBJ2-5; clone_size: NA; v_call: TRBV5-1; cdr3_nt: TGCGCCAGCAGCTTGGGTCTGACAGCGTACCAAGAGACCCAGTACTTC; cdr3_aa: CASSLGLTAYQETQYF
d_call: NA; j_call: TRBJ1-5; clone_size: NA; v_call: TRBV10-3; cdr3_nt: TGTGCCATCTCCAGCGGGGGGTACCAGCCCCAGCATTTT; cdr3_aa: CAISSGGYQPQHF
d_call: TRBD2; j_call: TRBJ2-3; clone_size: NA; v_call: TRBV30; cdr3_nt: TGTGCCTGGGGACTAGCGGGGGATGGGGATACGCAGTATTTT; cdr3_aa: CAWGLAGDGDTQYF
d_call: TRBD1; j_call: TRBJ2-1; clone_size: NA; v_call: TRBV9; cdr3_nt: TGTGCCAGCAGCGATGGGACAGGGAATGCAGGAGCCGGAAACTACAATGAGCAGTTCTTC; cdr3_aa: CASSDGTGNAGAGNYNEQFF
d_call: TRBD1; j_call: TRBJ2-7; clone_size: NA; v_call: TRBV2; cdr3_nt: TGTGCCAGCAGGGAAGACAGGGGTAAGACCTACGAGCAGTACTTC; cdr3_aa: CASREDRGKTYEQYF
d_call: NA; j_call: TRBJ2-3; clone_size: NA; v_call: TRBV10-1; cdr3_nt: TGCGCCAGCAGTGAGGCAGGAACAGATACGCAGTATTTT; cdr3_aa: CASSEAGTDTQYF
d_call: TRBD1; j_call: TRBJ2-2; clone_size: NA; v_call: TRBV2; cdr3_nt: TGTGCCAGCAGTTTAAACAGGGGGCGCACCGGGGAGCTGTTTTTT; cdr3_aa: CASSLNRGRTGELFF
d_call: NA; j_call: TRBJ1-1; clone_size: NA; v_call: TRBV5-4; cdr3_nt: TGTGCCAGCAGCTTGATCCAGATGAACACTGAAGCTTTCTTT; cdr3_aa: CASSLIQMNTEAFF
d_call: NA; j_call: TRBJ1-5; clone_size: NA; v_call: TRBV30; cdr3_nt: TGTGCCTGTTCACAGGGATCCAATCAGCCCCAGCATTTT; cdr3_aa: CACSQGSNQPQHF
d_call: NA; j_call: TRBJ1-4; clone_size: NA; v_call: TRBV6-4; cdr3_nt: TGTGCCAGCAGTGAAACACCCTCAACTAATGAAAAACTGTTTTTT; cdr3_aa: CASSETPSTNEKLFF
d_call: TRBD1; j_call: TRBJ1-1; clone_size: NA; v_call: TRBV18; cdr3_nt: TGTGCCAGCTCTCCACGACAGGGCAGCAAGAACACTGAAGCTTTCTTT; cdr3_aa: CASSPRQGSKNTEAFF
d_call: TRBD1; j_call: TRBJ2-3; clone_size: NA; v_call: TRBV5-1; cdr3_nt: TGCGCCAGCAGCTTGGGGGACAGGGTTTGGCAGGCAGATACGCAGTATTTT; cdr3_aa: CASSLGDRVWQADTQYF
d_call: TRBD2; j_call: TRBJ2-5; clone_size: NA; v_call: TRBV6-2/TRBV6-3; cdr3_nt: TGTGCCAGCAGTTACGGAATAGCGGGGGGGCAAGAGACCCAGTACTTC; cdr3_aa: CASSYGIAGGQETQYF
d_call: NA; j_call: TRBJ2-2; clone_size: NA; v_call: TRBV6-5; cdr3_nt: TGTGCCAGCAGTTACAGGTCGGAGGGGGAGCTGTTTTTT; cdr3_aa: CASSYRSEGELFF
d_call: TRBD1; j_call: TRBJ2-7; clone_size: NA; v_call: TRBV6-5; cdr3_nt: TGTGCCAGCAGACGGACAGGGGGAAACGAGCAGTACTTC; cdr3_aa: CASRRTGGNEQYF
d_call: NA; j_call: TRBJ2-5; clone_size: NA; v_call: TRBV12-3/TRBV12-4; cdr3_nt: TGTGCCAGCAGTTTTGGGCAGACCCAGTACTTC; cdr3_aa: CASSFGQTQYF
d_call: NA; j_call: TRBJ1-5; clone_size: few; v_call: TRBV30; cdr3_nt: TGTGCCTGGAGTGTAGGGCAGGGTAGTCAGCCCCAGCATTTT; cdr3_aa: CAWSVGQGSQPQHF
d_call: NA; j_call: TRBJ2-1; clone_size: NA; v_call: TRBV2; cdr3_nt: TGTGCCAGCAGTGGCCTCGGACAGTCTACCTCCTACAATGAGCAGTTCTTC; cdr3_aa: CASSGLGQSTSYNEQFF